This T cell receptor beta chain was captured in a study of cytomegalovirus exposure and HLA in healthy donors. Whole-study findings and limits: An analysis was carried out at a later point. It showed that HLA-associated TCR beta chains were more clonally expanded than equally common non-associated chains. Further analysis was carried out later, and it showed several of the most significant clusters appearing linked to common viral pathogens. The study labeled 170 or so TCR beta chains cytomegalovirus-associated.

Germline CDR1 reads WNHNN; CDR2 reads SYGVQD (reference sequence). The V segment lost 3 bases and the J segment 6 bases; nucleotides outside the gene matches: 11. This CDR3 has 16 amino acids. This clone was seen only once. Its antigen remains unidentified. The PCR used 60 Vbeta and 13 Jbeta primers. Per the study methods: Tens of millions of unique TCR beta chains, roughly 11 million of them shared, were counted by a later analysis. Libraries were prepared by immunoSEQ multiplex PCR; TCRdb keeps only in-frame clonotypes and omits some of them. V, J and clone size derive from that table, while D and trimming were established from the DNA sequence. The sample comprises about 150,000 clones, about 75% of which are singletons, and around 4% rests with the top ten.

This TCR came from a man aged 55 to 69 in good health and CMV-seronegative. Input material: PBMCs. The chain joins TRBV10-1 to TRBJ2-3, with TRBD2 matching 8 bases. The CDR3 DNA is TGCGCCAGCAGTGACGGGACTAGTCCGAGGACGGATACGCAGTATTTT. It specifies CASSDGTSPRTDTQYF.